This TCR beta chain was retrieved from a study of technical replicates of blood from a few donors. Using immunoSEQ multiplex PCR, the repertoire was profiled, and TCRdb retains in-frame clones only, with some absent. The sample gives about 70,000 clones, nearly 98% of which show up once; approximately 0.2% is in the top ten. This CDR3 is built from 13 residues. J gave up 6 bases and V 5 bases, and 4 bases lay outside the gene matches. CDR1 LNHDA and CDR2 SQIVND come from the germline V gene (reference sequence). V usage is TRBV19 and J usage is TRBJ2-1; 7 positions agree with TRBD1. The clonotype originates from a human donor in good health. Sequencing was carried out using T cells isolated from PBMCs. Written as DNA, the CDR3 is TGTGCCAGTAGTTCCCACAGGGGCAATGAGCAGTTCTTC. Translated, it gives CASSSHRGNEQFF. Full variable domain (rest looked up from reference TRBV19 and TRBJ2-1): DGGITQSPKYLFRKEGQNVTLSCEQNLNHDAMYWYRQDPGQGLRLIYYSQIVNDFQKGDIAEGYSVSREKKESFPLTVTSAQKNPTAFYLCASSSHRGNEQFFGPGTRLTVL.